The rows below give T cell receptor beta chains drawn from one sample of a study of T-cell memory formation after mild COVID-19. TCRdb ran MiXCR on the 5' RACE reads and lists one entry per CDR3 protein. The sample shows around 400,000 distinct CDR3 sequences, 24% of them seen only once. Sequenced sample: PBMCs or a T cell subset sorted from them (not recorded which). Receptors were obtained from an adult woman who had mild COVID-19 (a few samples of this study predate the infection). Cell type and time point are not known. Each CDR3 is given with its conserved first and last residue. D genes are given only for firm matches. The listing skips clone size in some rows; elsewhere it reads once, few, many or a size class.

TGTGCCAGCAGTGATTCAAGGCTATGGGAGGAGACCCAGTACTTC,CASSDSRLWEETQYF,TRBV6-1,TRBJ2-5,NA,NA
TGCGCCAGCAGCTTGGTGGCAGTTAACTCTGGGGCCAACGTCCTGACTTTC,CASSLVAVNSGANVLTF,TRBV5-1,TRBJ2-6,NA,many
TGTGCCAGCAGCAATAATAGGGGACATATCAATGAGCAGTTCTTC,CASSNNRGHINEQFF,TRBV11-2,TRBJ2-1,NA,few
TGTGCCAGCAGCCAGGGACTAGCGGGGCCAAGCACAGATACGCAGTATTTT,CASSQGLAGPSTDTQYF,TRBV7-9,TRBJ2-3,TRBD2,few
TGTGCCAGCAGACCGTATAGCAATCAGCCCCAGCATTTT,CASRPYSNQPQHF,TRBV6-5,TRBJ1-5,NA,NA
TGTGCCAGTAGTATCCGGACATCCAATCAGCCCCAGCATTTT,CASSIRTSNQPQHF,TRBV19,TRBJ1-5,NA,once
TGTGCCAGCAGTTTTGACAGGGCTAGGGCCCAGCATTTT,CASSFDRARAQHF,TRBV12-3/TRBV12-4,TRBJ1-5,TRBD1,NA
TGTGCCAGCAGTGTTGGACAGGCTTCCAATTCACCCCTCCACTTT,CASSVGQASNSPLHF,TRBV2,TRBJ1-6,TRBD1,NA
TGTGCCAACGTAGAGGCCGCAGATACGCAGTATTTT,CANVEAADTQYF,TRBV12-3/TRBV12-4,TRBJ2-3,NA,many
TGTGCCAGCAGCCTGACATCCACCTACGAGCAGTACTTC,CASSLTSTYEQYF,TRBV7-3,TRBJ2-7,NA,few
TGCAGTGCTAGGGTTTCAGGGACCTTCACAAATACGCAGTATTTT,CSARVSGTFTNTQYF,TRBV20-1,TRBJ2-3,NA,NA
TGTGCCAGCTCACCGACGAACGACAGGGGAATAGATACGCAGTATTTT,CASSPTNDRGIDTQYF,TRBV18,TRBJ2-3,TRBD1,few
TGTGCCACCAGGGGGCCAGGGGAAGAGACCCAGTACTTC,CATRGPGEETQYF,TRBV24-1,TRBJ2-5,NA,NA
TGTGCCAGCAGCTTAAAGGAGACCTATGGCTACACCTTC,CASSLKETYGYTF,TRBV7-9,TRBJ1-2,NA,few
TGCAGCGTTGCCCTCGGAGCGGGAAACTACAATGAGCAGTTCTTC,CSVALGAGNYNEQFF,TRBV29-1,TRBJ2-1,TRBD2,NA
TGTGCCAGCGTCTCGGGGATCTATGGCTACACCTTC,CASVSGIYGYTF,TRBV2,TRBJ1-2,NA,NA
TGCAGTGCAATCGGACTAGAGCGATCGTCTGAGCAGTTCTTC,CSAIGLERSSEQFF,TRBV20-1,TRBJ2-1,TRBD2,NA
TGCGCCAGCACTTCCTCTAGAGCCGGGGAGCTGTTTTTT,CASTSSRAGELFF,TRBV5-1,TRBJ2-2,NA,many
TGCGCCAGCAGCCAAGAGGTAAGGGAGAACACTGAAGCTTTCTTT,CASSQEVRENTEAFF,TRBV4-3,TRBJ1-1,NA,NA
TGTGCCAGCAGCGACCAGGGGAGCGGAGCTTTCTTT,CASSDQGSGAFF,TRBV12-3/TRBV12-4,TRBJ1-1,NA,NA
TGTGCCAGCAGTAACTTCTATGGCTACACCTTC,CASSNFYGYTF,TRBV12-3/TRBV12-4,TRBJ1-2,NA,NA
TGTGCCAGCAGCTCCGGGGCGCCTCGAGCTTTCTTT,CASSSGAPRAFF,TRBV11-2,TRBJ1-1,NA,NA
TGCAGCGTGGTAGCGGGGGCCATCAATGAGCAGTTCTTC,CSVVAGAINEQFF,TRBV29-1,TRBJ2-1,TRBD2,few
TGTGCCAGCAGATTCGGGGCTGGGGCCAACGTCCTGACTTTC,CASRFGAGANVLTF,TRBV12-3/TRBV12-4,TRBJ2-6,NA,NA
TGTGCCAGCAGCTTAGTACAGGTGAATGAGCAGTTCTTC,CASSLVQVNEQFF,TRBV7-2,TRBJ2-1,NA,NA
TGCGCCAGCAGTGATAAGGGCGGGGCGAACACCGGGGAGCTGTTTTTT,CASSDKGGANTGELFF,TRBV4-1,TRBJ2-2,NA,NA